This T cell receptor (beta chain) was captured by sequencing in a study of T cell responses to AZD1222 COVID-19 vaccine. General study points: Vaccine-associated CD4 TCRs spanned spike, dominant at 160-218 and 743-854. Spike-specific TCR depth and breadth grew after two AZD1222 doses. Clonal diversity was possibly underestimated, and white British individuals and females predominated among donors.

The germline V gene has CDR1 MNHEY and CDR2 SVGAGI. V dropped 2 bases and J dropped 3 bases, with 11 bases sitting between them. The CDR3 has 15 amino acids. Investigators merged groups given second doses at roughly 4 or roughly 12 weeks. The method was immunoSEQ multiplex PCR; TCRdb's version includes in-frame clones alone and lacks a portion of them. This sample has 120,000 to 150,000 clones, with roughly 87% found just once. In regard to this clone: Its cognate antigen is unknown.

The V call is TRBV6-5, the J call TRBJ2-1; D remains ambiguous. This TCR derives from an adult who received the AZD1222 COVID-19 vaccine. The material sequenced was peripheral blood, taken 28 days after the second AZD1222 dose. The CDR3 reads CASSYTRVNYNEQFF. CDR3 nucleotide sequence: TGTGCCAGCAGTTACACTCGGGTGAACTACAATGAGCAGTTCTTC.